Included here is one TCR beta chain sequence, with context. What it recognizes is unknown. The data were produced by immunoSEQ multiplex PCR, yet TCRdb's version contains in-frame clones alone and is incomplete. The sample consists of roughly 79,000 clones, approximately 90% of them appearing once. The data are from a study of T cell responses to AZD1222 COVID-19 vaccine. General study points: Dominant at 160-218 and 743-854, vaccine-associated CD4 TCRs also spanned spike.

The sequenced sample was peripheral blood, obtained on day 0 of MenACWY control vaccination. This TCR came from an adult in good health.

DNA of the CDR3: TGTGCCAGCAGTGAATGGGGGGGATCGCATGGCTACACCTTC. Protein sequence: CASSEWGGSHGYTF. The chain uses TRBV25-1 and TRBJ1-2; D possibly corresponds to TRBD1 (5 bases). This CDR3 comprises 14 residues. Germline CDR1 reads MGHDK; CDR2 reads SYGVNS. The germline V and J ends were trimmed by 1 base and 6 bases, with 12 bases remaining between them.